This is a list of T cell receptor beta chains from one sample in a study of T-cell memory formation after mild COVID-19. MiXCR, applied by TCRdb to the 5' RACE reads, yields one record per CDR3 protein. The sample records a few hundred thousand distinct CDR3 sequences, over 15% being singletons. Specimen: PBMCs or a T cell subset sorted from them (not recorded which). The receptors originated from a man younger than 35 who had mild COVID-19 (a few samples of this study predate the infection). Cell type and time point are not known. CDR3s include the opening cysteine and the closing phenylalanine or tryptophan. A D gene is named only where the DNA matches it firmly. Only part of the rows carry a size: once, few, many, or a class if the clone is expanded.

v_call: TRBV7-3; clone_size: .; j_call: TRBJ2-3; d_call: TRBD2; cdr3_aa: CASSRLAPDTQYF; cdr3_nt: TGTGCCAGCAGCCGACTAGCTCCAGATACGCAGTATTTT
v_call: TRBV2; clone_size: few; j_call: TRBJ2-3; d_call: .; cdr3_aa: CASSVSDSFTDTQYF; cdr3_nt: TGTGCCAGCAGTGTCTCGGACAGCTTCACAGATACGCAGTATTTT
v_call: TRBV7-6; clone_size: many; j_call: TRBJ2-7; d_call: .; cdr3_aa: CASGLGGEQYF; cdr3_nt: TGTGCCAGCGGGCTTGGGGGCGAGCAGTACTTC
v_call: TRBV4-3; clone_size: .; j_call: TRBJ1-4; d_call: .; cdr3_aa: CASSQDGGMEKLFF; cdr3_nt: TGCGCCAGCAGCCAAGACGGGGGTATGGAAAAACTGTTTTTT
v_call: TRBV7-2; clone_size: .; j_call: TRBJ2-3; d_call: TRBD2; cdr3_aa: CASSRGLAGRDTQYF; cdr3_nt: TGTGCCAGCAGCCGAGGACTAGCGGGGAGAGATACGCAGTATTTT
v_call: TRBV7-9; clone_size: few; j_call: TRBJ1-2; d_call: .; cdr3_aa: CASRTERGLKGGYTF; cdr3_nt: TGTGCCAGCCGTACTGAACGGGGACTGAAAGGTGGCTACACCTTC
v_call: TRBV6-5; clone_size: many; j_call: TRBJ1-2; d_call: .; cdr3_aa: CASSYSGAEGANYGYTF; cdr3_nt: TGTGCCAGCAGTTACTCAGGGGCTGAAGGGGCCAACTATGGCTACACCTTC
v_call: TRBV20-1; clone_size: .; j_call: TRBJ2-3; d_call: TRBD2; cdr3_aa: CSADLAGGTDTQYF; cdr3_nt: TGCAGTGCTGATCTAGCGGGGGGTACAGATACGCAGTATTTT
v_call: TRBV5-1; clone_size: .; j_call: TRBJ2-3; d_call: .; cdr3_aa: CASSTREDTQYF; cdr3_nt: TGCGCCAGCAGCACCAGAGAAGATACGCAGTATTTT
v_call: TRBV15; clone_size: .; j_call: TRBJ2-1; d_call: .; cdr3_aa: CATSRASRGEQFF; cdr3_nt: TGTGCCACCAGCAGAGCCTCCAGGGGAGAGCAGTTCTTC
v_call: TRBV28; clone_size: few; j_call: TRBJ1-5; d_call: .; cdr3_aa: CASSKGEGNFNQPQHF; cdr3_nt: TGTGCCAGCAGCAAGGGGGAAGGAAACTTCAATCAGCCCCAGCATTTT
v_call: TRBV7-2; clone_size: .; j_call: TRBJ2-3; d_call: TRBD1; cdr3_aa: CASSSGTGISTDTQYF; cdr3_nt: TGTGCCAGCAGCTCCGGGACAGGGATTAGCACAGATACGCAGTATTTT
v_call: TRBV7-9; clone_size: many; j_call: TRBJ1-6; d_call: .; cdr3_aa: CASSLVDGDSPLHF; cdr3_nt: TGTGCCAGCAGCTTAGTAGATGGGGATTCACCCCTCCACTTT
v_call: TRBV29-1; clone_size: few; j_call: TRBJ1-3; d_call: .; cdr3_aa: CSVVGLEDLSGNTIYF; cdr3_nt: TGCAGCGTTGTCGGCCTAGAGGACCTCTCTGGAAACACCATATATTTT
v_call: TRBV5-1; clone_size: few; j_call: TRBJ1-1; d_call: TRBD1; cdr3_aa: CASSSWTGKTEAFF; cdr3_nt: TGCGCCAGCAGCTCCTGGACAGGGAAAACTGAAGCTTTCTTT
v_call: TRBV25-1; clone_size: few; j_call: TRBJ1-1; d_call: .; cdr3_aa: CASSSRRLGEAFF; cdr3_nt: TGTGCCAGCAGTTCCCGACGCTTGGGTGAAGCTTTCTTT
v_call: TRBV27; clone_size: .; j_call: TRBJ2-1; d_call: .; cdr3_aa: CASGRPYNEQFF; cdr3_nt: TGTGCCAGTGGTCGGCCCTACAATGAGCAGTTCTTC
v_call: TRBV6-4; clone_size: few; j_call: TRBJ2-1; d_call: TRBD2; cdr3_aa: CASSRRAGGWEEQFF; cdr3_nt: TGTGCCAGCAGTCGCAGAGCGGGGGGCTGGGAAGAGCAGTTCTTC
v_call: TRBV5-4; clone_size: .; j_call: TRBJ2-5; d_call: .; cdr3_aa: CASSSAGTPKIQETQYF; cdr3_nt: TGTGCCAGCAGCTCAGCCGGGACTCCTAAAATCCAAGAGACCCAGTACTTC
v_call: TRBV14; clone_size: .; j_call: TRBJ2-1; d_call: .; cdr3_aa: CASSQDPRLTYNEQFF; cdr3_nt: TGTGCCAGCAGCCAAGATCCCAGATTGACCTACAATGAGCAGTTCTTC
v_call: TRBV10-3; clone_size: few; j_call: TRBJ2-1; d_call: .; cdr3_aa: CAIKGTGDYNEQFF; cdr3_nt: TGTGCCATCAAGGGGACGGGTGACTACAATGAGCAGTTCTTC
v_call: TRBV4-2; clone_size: .; j_call: TRBJ1-2; d_call: .; cdr3_aa: CASSQEGPARDGYTF; cdr3_nt: TGTGCCAGCAGCCAAGAGGGGCCAGCCCGGGATGGCTACACCTTC
v_call: TRBV3-1; clone_size: few; j_call: TRBJ1-1; d_call: .; cdr3_aa: CASSQDLGRLGAFF; cdr3_nt: TGTGCCAGCAGCCAAGATCTGGGGCGCCTAGGAGCTTTCTTT
v_call: TRBV11-2; clone_size: .; j_call: TRBJ2-5; d_call: .; cdr3_aa: CASSLTPAGTQYF; cdr3_nt: TGTGCCAGCAGCTTAACCCCCGCCGGGACCCAGTACTTC
v_call: TRBV3-1; clone_size: many; j_call: TRBJ2-5; d_call: .; cdr3_aa: CASSHKGGWATETQYF; cdr3_nt: TGTGCCAGCAGCCACAAAGGCGGCTGGGCAACAGAGACCCAGTACTTC
v_call: TRBV5-1; clone_size: many; j_call: TRBJ2-5; d_call: .; cdr3_aa: CASSQGDLLGQETQYF; cdr3_nt: TGCGCCAGCAGCCAAGGAGATCTTCTCGGCCAAGAGACCCAGTACTTC
v_call: TRBV6-5; clone_size: few; j_call: TRBJ2-7; d_call: TRBD1; cdr3_aa: CASSYDGTGAYEQYF; cdr3_nt: TGTGCCAGCAGTTACGACGGGACAGGGGCGTACGAGCAGTACTTC
v_call: TRBV12-3/TRBV12-4; clone_size: .; j_call: TRBJ1-5; d_call: .; cdr3_aa: CASSFQGGTNQPQHF; cdr3_nt: TGTGCCAGCAGTTTCCAGGGCGGCACAAATCAGCCCCAGCATTTT